This T cell receptor (beta chain) was profiled in a study of T cell repertoires in cytomegalovirus infection. About the research overall: In public TCR beta signatures, there were indications of both CMV infection and matching HLA type.

A remark on this clonotype: The antigen remains unidentified.

The germline V and J ends were trimmed by 0 bases and 8 bases, with 14 bases remaining between them. The germline gives CDR1 SGHTA, CDR2 FQGNSA. This CDR3 is built from 15 residues. Whole-study results and caveats: Public TCR beta family frequency separated CMV-and-HLA carriers, including in an independent cohort.

One entry per CDR3 protein results from TCRdb running MiXCR on the reads. Altogether about 830,000 distinct CDR3 sequences are present, approximately 32% being singletons, with the ten largest covering around an eighth. V gene TRBV7-2 combines with J gene TRBJ2-4; possibly TRBD1 or TRBD2 for D (6 bases each). The receptor was isolated from a human donor in good health (CMV status not recorded). Some clones in this sample may be carry-over from other donors' samples. Source: cultured CD8+ T cells from PBMCs, taken from culture after CMV antigen stimulation. CDR3 bases: TGTGCCAGCAGCTTAGCGACTAGGGGGTCGGACATTCAGTACTTC. It translates to CASSLATRGSDIQYF.